This entry is about one T cell receptor (beta chain). Its matching antigen is unknown. This CDR3 has 17 amino acids. Looked up from germline, CDR1 is SGHDT and CDR2 is YYEEEE. Germline trimming cut 2 bases from V and 3 bases from J; bases unmatched to any gene: 10. The sample comes from a study of OX40 agonist ivuxolimab in advanced cancers. Points from the study as a whole: Part of the nonresponder group also had normalized T-cell clonal expansion that was low.

Measured with immunoSEQ multiplex PCR; TCRdb has only the in-frame clones, and not every one. The data contain just over 80,000 clones, around 87% of them singletons. The source was CD4+ or CD8+ T cells sorted from blood, collected in a trial of the OX40 agonist ivuxolimab. The chain recombines TRBV5-6 with TRBJ2-3, with 9 bases fitting TRBD1. The source of this sequence is an adult with an advanced solid tumor such as melanoma, head and neck, liver or kidney cancer. The CDR3 DNA follows: TGTGCCAGCAGCTTCTCCCGGGACAGGGTGGGAACAGATACGCAGTATTTT. It specifies CASSFSRDRVGTDTQYF.